This T cell receptor beta chain was recorded in a study of OX40 agonist ivuxolimab in advanced cancers. As for the study in general: The dose-escalation group included hepatocellular carcinoma, melanoma, renal cell carcinoma and head and neck cancer. Males comprised 82.7% of the group, whose mean age was approximately 61 years (range roughly 20 to 90). The study's findings and limits: Dosing at 0.1 to 3.0 mg/kg was accompanied by clonal expansion of CD4+ and CD8+ blood T cells by week 6.

The data were produced by immunoSEQ multiplex PCR, yet TCRdb's version contains in-frame clones alone and is incomplete. The table lists tens of thousands of clones, less than 85% of them singletons, with roughly 8% in the top ten. Per the germline V gene, CDR1 is SGHDN and CDR2 is FVKESK. The length of the CDR3 is 16 residues. V shed 1 base and J 7 bases; nucleotides not matched to a gene: 6. Details on this clone: Its specificity is unknown.

The genes are TRBV14 and TRBJ2-1, with 11 bases identical to TRBD2. This clonotype was obtained from an adult with an advanced solid tumor such as melanoma, head and neck, liver or kidney cancer. The specimen comprised CD4+ or CD8+ T cells sorted from blood, sampled in a trial of the OX40 agonist ivuxolimab. The CDR3 DNA reads as TGTGCCAGCAGCCAAGGACTAGCGGGATTCGTAAATGAGCAGTTCTTC. It yields the protein CASSQGLAGFVNEQFF.